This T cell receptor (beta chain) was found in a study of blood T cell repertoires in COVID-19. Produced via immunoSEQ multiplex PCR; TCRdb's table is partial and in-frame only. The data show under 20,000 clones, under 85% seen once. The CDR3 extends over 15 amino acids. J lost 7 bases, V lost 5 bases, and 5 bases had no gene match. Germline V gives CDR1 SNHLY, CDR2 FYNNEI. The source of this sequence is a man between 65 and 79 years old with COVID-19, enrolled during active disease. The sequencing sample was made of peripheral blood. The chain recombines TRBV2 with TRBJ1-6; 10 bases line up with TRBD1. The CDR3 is CASSSWTGGNSPLHF. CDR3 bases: TGTGCCAGCAGTTCCTGGACAGGGGGAAATTCACCCCTCCACTTT.